This record concerns one TCR beta chain sequence. At one end, the junction sequence differs from germline, possibly due to a read error. The sample belongs to a study of blood T cells in healthy people across ages. The CDR3 length is 15 residues. Germline V CDR1 and CDR2: MNHNY, SVGAGI (reference sequence). A second PCR of 7 to 11 cycles used a sample-barcoded 5' primer and a J-beta primer mix. TCRdb analysed the 5' RACE reads with MiXCR anew, one entry per CDR3 protein. The sample holds about 800,000 distinct CDR3 sequences, about 45% seen once. The chain is built from TRBV6-6 and TRBJ2-1; 8 positions agree with TRBD1. Material: blood. The receptor was derived from a man at least 80 years old in good health. The CDR3 region is CANSRQGSSYNEQFF. As DNA, the CDR3 is TGTGCCAACAGTCGACAGGGGAGCTCCTACAATGAGCAGTTCTTC.